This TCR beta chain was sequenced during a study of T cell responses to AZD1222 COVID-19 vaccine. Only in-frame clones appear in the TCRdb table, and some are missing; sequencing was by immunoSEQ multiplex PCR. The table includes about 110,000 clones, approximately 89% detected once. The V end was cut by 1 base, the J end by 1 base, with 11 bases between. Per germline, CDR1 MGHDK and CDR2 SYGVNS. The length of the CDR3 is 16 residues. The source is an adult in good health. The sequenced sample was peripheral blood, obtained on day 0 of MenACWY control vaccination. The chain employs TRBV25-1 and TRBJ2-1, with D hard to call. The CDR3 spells CASSESTPNSYNEQFF. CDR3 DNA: TGTGCCAGCAGTGAATCCACTCCCAATTCCTACAATGAGCAGTTCTTC.